The 26 T cell receptor beta chains in this list originate from one sample, sequenced in a study of post-analysis software for immune sequencing data. The authors incorporated unique molecular identifiers into the TCR beta cDNA libraries. TCRdb passed the PCR reads through MiXCR, listing each CDR3 protein once. This table has hundreds of thousands of distinct CDR3 sequences, approximately 30% appearing once. Their antigen targets remain unknown. Study findings and constraints: Four to six TRBV segments were more frequent in patients than controls; TRBV5-6, TRBV5-1 and TRBV20-1 belonged to this group.

Source material: blood. These receptors were collected from a girl aged 10 to 17 with multiple sclerosis.

V is TRBV7-2 and J is TRBJ2-7, with TRBD1 as a possible D gene (6 bases). The germline V and J ends were trimmed by 5 bases and 0 bases, with 14 bases remaining between them. CDR1 and CDR2 from the germline V gene are SGHTA and FQGNSA. CDR3 length: 15 residues. The DNA of the CDR3 is TGTGCCAGCAGCCGGAACAGGGCCCGCTCCTACGAGCAGTACTTC. Translated, it gives CASSRNRARSYEQYF. Full variable domain (missing parts from reference TRBV7-2 and TRBJ2-7): GAGVSQSPSNKVTEKGKDVELRCDPISGHTALYWYRQSLGQGLEFLIYFQGNSAPDKSGLPSDRFSAERTGGSVSTLTIQRTQQEDSAVYLCASSRNRARSYEQYFGPGTRLTVT.

This clonotype was counted a few times. The chain links TRBV20-1 to TRBJ1-5, with 7 bases lining up with TRBD1. CDR1 DFQATT and CDR2 SNEGSKA come from the germline V gene (reference sequence). This CDR3 has 13 amino acids. Trimming removed 3 bases from V and 7 bases from J; junction bases left unmatched: 6. The CDR3 sequence: CSARTGPQQPQHF. In DNA form, the CDR3 reads TGCAGTGCTAGGACAGGGCCCCAGCAGCCCCAGCATTTT.

The CDR3 DNA follows: TGCAGCGTAGACCCGGGACTAGCGGGAGTCGACGGAGATACGCAGTATTTT. This translates into CSVDPGLAGVDGDTQYF. The chain is built from TRBV29-1 and TRBJ2-3, with 14 bases matching TRBD2. CDR3 length: 17 amino acids. CDR1 and CDR2 from the germline V gene are SQVTM and ANQGSEA. J was trimmed by 5 bases and V by 6 bases; bases with no gene match: 13.

This clonotype showed up just once. This sequence joins TRBV9 and TRBJ2-5; the D gene could be TRBD1 or TRBD2 (5 bases each). The germline V gene encodes CDR1 SGDLS and CDR2 YYNGEE. There are 15 residues in the CDR3. V dropped 0 bases and J dropped 11 bases, with 20 bases sitting between them. This CDR3 is CASSVEPRTLEEQYF. Here the CDR3 DNA reads TGTGCCAGCAGCGTAGAACCCCGGACACTGGAGGAGCAGTACTTC.

The chain is built from TRBV9 and TRBJ2-1; D uncertain. V lost 0 bases and J 9 bases, leaving 10 bases between the germline ends. From germline, CDR1 is SGDLS and CDR2 YYNGEE. The CDR3 contains 13 residues. The CDR3 nucleotides are TGTGCCAGCAGCGTAGATTATCTGGGTGAGCAGTTCTTC. Its protein is CASSVDYLGEQFF.

This clonotype was detected a few times. The chain employs TRBV7-8 and TRBJ2-2; maybe TRBD2 (6 bases). The CDR3 is 15 residues long. Per germline, CDR1 SGHVS and CDR2 FQNEAQ. Trimming left V 4 bases short and J 1 base short, with 10 bases between. Here the CDR3 DNA reads TGTGCCAGCAGCTCCGTAGCGGAGAACACCGGGGAGCTGTTTTTT. Its translation: CASSSVAENTGELFF.

This clonotype was found once. One end of the junction does not line up with germline, which may come from a read error. CDR3 coding DNA: TGCAGTGCCCTAGCGGGGGTGAGCACAGATACGCGGTATTTT. This encodes CSALAGVSTDTRYF. The chain has TRBV20-1 and TRBJ2-3; 10 bases match TRBD2. Germline CDR1 is DFQATT and CDR2 is SNEGSKA (reference sequence). The CDR3 loop spans 14 amino acids.

V and J are TRBV5-5 and TRBJ2-1; D possibly corresponds to TRBD1 (6 bases). The CDR3 sequence is 15 residues long. Germline V gene lookup returns CDR1 SGHKS and CDR2 YYEKEE (reference sequence). Trimming removed 1 base from V and 2 bases from J, with 10 bases in between. This CDR3 reads CASSLTRGPYNEQFF. In nucleotides, the CDR3 is TGTGCCAGCAGCTTGACCAGGGGACCCTACAATGAGCAGTTCTTC.

About this clonotype itself: At one boundary the junction diverges from the germline segment, which might be a read error. The V call is TRBV7-9, the J call TRBJ2-3, with D tentatively TRBD2 (5 bases). Germline CDR1 and CDR2: SEHNR and FQNEAQ (reference sequence). The CDR3 runs 14 residues. The CDR3: CSSSSGLATDTQYF. CDR3 nucleotide sequence: TGTTCCAGCAGCTCAGGACTGGCCACAGATACGCAGTATTTT.

This clonotype has just a few counts. V is TRBV20-1 and J is TRBJ2-5; D is possibly TRBD1 (5 bases). Germline V gene sequence: CDR1 DFQATT, CDR2 SNEGSKA (reference sequence). The CDR3 covers 12 residues. Deletions cut 6 bases from V and 5 bases from J, with 13 bases between. The CDR3 sequence: CSASWGMETQYF. CDR3 coding DNA: TGCAGTGCCAGCTGGGGCATGGAGACCCAGTACTTC.

This clonotype came up a few times. The gene calls are TRBV6-1 and TRBJ2-1; possible D gene TRBD1, 6 bases. Germline V gene lookup returns CDR1 MNHNS and CDR2 SASEGT. The V and J ends lost 7 bases and 10 bases respectively, with 14 bases between them. The CDR3 has 12 residues. DNA of the CDR3: TGTGCCAGCAACAACAGGGAAGGGGAGCAGTTCTTC. This sequence encodes CASNNREGEQFF.

The V gene is TRBV10-3, the J gene TRBJ2-5; 13 positions agree with TRBD2. There are 16 residues in the CDR3. The germline CDR1 and CDR2 sequences are ENHRY and SYGVKD. V lost 3 bases and J lost 11; bases outside the gene matches: 12. The CDR3 sequence: CAISDQLAGGPDEQYF. CDR3 coding DNA: TGTGCCATCAGTGACCAACTAGCGGGAGGGCCGGATGAGCAGTACTTC.

The CDR3 reads CASSFGQNLNNEQFF. The CDR3 coding sequence is TGTGCCAGCAGTTTCGGGCAGAACTTAAACAATGAGCAGTTCTTC. The rearrangement links TRBV27 to TRBJ2-1, with D hard to call. The CDR3 sequence is 15 residues long. Germline V gene data show CDR1 as MNHEY and CDR2 as SMNVEV (reference sequence). V shed 3 bases and J shed 5 bases, with 14 bases lying between them.

As to this clonotype: The junction and the germline gene differ at one end; a read error may be behind it. The rearrangement joins TRBV11-2 to TRBJ2-7; 9 bases align to TRBD2. Germline V gene sequence: CDR1 SGHAT, CDR2 FQNNGV. CDR3 length: 15 residues. Here the CDR3 DNA reads TGTGCCAGCAGGCTAGCGGGACTCCGCTCCTATGAGCAGTACTTC. It is translated as CASRLAGLRSYEQYF.

The chain joins TRBV28 to TRBJ1-6; 8 nucleotides agree with TRBD1. V dropped 6 bases and J dropped 5; count of bases not matched to a gene: 3. Per germline, CDR1 MDHEN and CDR2 SYDVKM. The CDR3 loop spans 14 amino acids. The CDR3 nucleotides read TGTGCCAGCAGGCCGGACAGGGATAATTCACCCCTCCACTTT. Amino acids: CASRPDRDNSPLHF.

This clonotype was detected many times. This chain uses TRBV29-1 with TRBJ2-7; D unresolved. The CDR3 is made up of 13 amino acids. Germline V gene data show CDR1 as SQVTM and CDR2 as ANQGSEA. V was pared by 0 bases and J by 2 bases, with 8 bases between. The CDR3 loop is CSVEEQVPYEQYF. The DNA for the CDR3 is TGCAGCGTTGAAGAGCAGGTTCCCTACGAGCAGTACTTC.

The chain couples TRBV6-5 to TRBJ2-5; tentative D call: TRBD1 (5 bases). TRBJ2-7 explains the end of the DNA better; the J call may be wrong. This CDR3 comprises 13 residues. Germline V gives CDR1 MNHEY, CDR2 SVGAGI. The CDR3 region is CASSSGHYSEQYF. The CDR3 DNA sequence: TGTGCCAGCAGTAGTGGACATTATTCCGAGCAGTACTTC.

The V call is TRBV10-3, the J call TRBJ1-5, with D tentatively TRBD1 (6 bases). Germline CDR1 and CDR2: ENHRY and SYGVKD. V was clipped by 0 bases and J by 4 bases, with 10 bases between them. The CDR3 runs 15 residues. In DNA form, the CDR3 reads TGTGCCATCAGTGAGTCGACAGGAGGGAATCAGCCCCAGCATTTT. This translates into CAISESTGGNQPQHF.

The V call is TRBV5-4, the J call TRBJ2-5; D might be TRBD1 (6 bases). Germline-derived CDR1 and CDR2 are SGHNT and YYREEE (reference sequence). The germline V and J ends were trimmed by 5 bases and 11 bases, with 25 bases remaining between them. The length of the CDR3 is 15 residues. CDR3 amino acids: CASSLGATGTNEQYF. The CDR3 coding sequence is TGTGCCAGCAGTTTAGGGGCAACAGGGACCAATGAGCAGTACTTC.

Remarks on this clonotype: A read error may produce the germline difference seen at one junction end. The V call is TRBV12-5, the J call TRBJ2-1, with TRBD2 matching over 12 bases. The CDR3 is 15 amino acids. Germline V gene lookup returns CDR1 LGHNT and CDR2 FRNRAP. The DNA of the CDR3 is TGTGCTGGTGGTTCGGCTAGCGGGAGGGCTTTTGAGCAGTTCTTC. Its translation: CAGGSASGRAFEQFF. Using reference TRBV12-5 and TRBJ2-1 for the parts outside the CDR3, the full variable domain is DARVTQTPRHKVTEMGQEVTMRCQPILGHNTVFWYRQTMMQGLELLAYFRNRAPLDDSGMPKDRFSAEMPDATLATLKIQPSEPRDSAVYFCAGGSASGRAFEQFFGPGTRLTVL.

The genes are TRBV20-1 and TRBJ2-1; TRBD2 is a possible D gene (5 bases). CDR3 size: 12 residues. V lost 3 bases and J 8 bases, leaving 11 bases between the germline ends. Germline V gives CDR1 DFQATT, CDR2 SNEGSKA (reference sequence). The CDR3 sequence is CSARRVMDEQFF. Here the CDR3 DNA reads TGCAGTGCTAGGCGGGTGATGGATGAGCAGTTCTTC.

Notes on this clonotype: Being one base from a much bigger clone, this may be a read error. The CDR3 sequence: CASSVLAGEWNEQFF. The CDR3 nucleotides are TGTGCCAGCAGCGTTCTGGCGGGAGAGTGGAATGAGCAGTTCTTC. The genes are TRBV6-4 and TRBJ2-1; TRBD2 matches at 7 bases. V was clipped by 6 bases and J by 7 bases; unmatched bases: 12. This CDR3 contains 15 residues. Per the germline V gene, CDR1 is MRHNA and CDR2 is SNTAGT.

This clonotype was observed a handful of times. This rearrangement joins TRBV11-2 to TRBJ2-5; D gene ambiguous. This CDR3 is 15 amino acids long. In germline, CDR1 is SGHAT, CDR2 FQNNGV. V lost 0 bases to trimming and J lost 1 base, with 9 bases between them. CDR3 amino acids: CASSLEPIPQETQYF. DNA for the CDR3: TGTGCCAGCAGCTTAGAACCCATTCCCCAAGAGACCCAGTACTTC.

The table lists this clonotype with a few counts. The chain links TRBV7-6 to TRBJ2-1, with 7 bases fitting TRBD2. The CDR3 consists of 15 residues. Per the germline V gene, CDR1 is SGHVS and CDR2 is FNYEAQ. V lost 6 bases and J lost 2; bases outside the gene matches: 7. This CDR3 is CASSSASGPYNEQFF. As DNA, the CDR3 is TGTGCCAGCAGTTCGGCTAGCGGACCCTACAATGAGCAGTTCTTC.

In the case of this clonotype: This may arise from a read error, as a much more abundant clone is one base away. The chain recombines TRBV27 with TRBJ2-5; 14 bases are shared with TRBD2. This CDR3 spans 14 amino acids. Germline V gene lookup returns CDR1 MNHEY and CDR2 SMNVEV (reference sequence). After removal of 8 bases from V and 11 bases from J, the junction contained 10 bases not matched to a gene. The CDR3: CASGGLAGANEQYF. CDR3 DNA: TGTGCCAGCGGGGGACTAGCGGGAGCCAATGAGCAGTACTTC.

This chain uses TRBV4-2 with TRBJ2-7, with TRBD2 matching over 7 bases. Germline values: CDR1 LGHNA, CDR2 YNFKEQ. Unmatched junction bases numbered 8, after V lost 1 base and J lost 5 bases. The CDR3 extends over 15 amino acids. The CDR3 nucleotides read TGTGCCAGCAGCCAAGTCCGGGGGGAGGTTGACGAGCAGTACTTC. It codes for CASSQVRGEVDEQYF.